The TCR beta chain described here comes from a study of OX40 agonist ivuxolimab in advanced cancers. At the level of the study: Cohort: around 79% men, mean age about 60, aged about 20 to 90. Overall study results and limits: CD4+ and CD8+ blood T cells expanded clonally by week 6 at 0.1 to 3.0 mg/kg. Antigen targets of the expanded peripheral T cells went undetermined.

The germline gives CDR1 LGHNT, CDR2 FRNRAP. This CDR3 has 14 amino acids. Trimming removed 6 bases at V and 0 bases at J, with 10 bases between. This clone has only one observation. Its antigen is currently unknown. Libraries were prepared by immunoSEQ multiplex PCR; TCRdb keeps only in-frame clonotypes and omits some of them. The sample holds 52,000 or so clones, roughly 84% seen once. This rearrangement joins TRBV12-5 to TRBJ2-3; D unresolved. The source was CD4+ or CD8+ T cells sorted from blood, collected in a trial of the OX40 agonist ivuxolimab. The TCR sequence derives from an adult with an advanced solid tumor such as melanoma, head and neck, liver or kidney cancer. The CDR3 DNA sequence: TGTGCTAGTGGCCCCTCCGCGAGCACAGATACGCAGTATTTT. It is translated as CASGPSASTDTQYF.